This section outlines one T cell receptor beta chain sequence together with its context. Its antigen specificity is not known. Base qualities are not at hand, and no much larger clone is one base apart. Synovial fluid samples were paired with blood samples taken from the same ankylosing spondylitis patients. The CDR3 goes from the cysteine to the phenylalanine over 12 residues. Only the CDR3 DNA stays, 36 bases, in frame from base 1. CDR1 DFQATT and CDR2 SNEGSKA are derived from the germline V gene (reference sequence). The V end loses 5 bases and the J end loses 8 bases, and a stretch of 15 bases separates them. This sample was taken from a study of CD8 T cells in ankylosing spondylitis (TCRdb year 2017). With regard to the full study: T cell receptor beta repertoires were profiled in healthy donors and ankylosing spondylitis patients so that disease-linked TCR variants could be found. Peripheral blood was sampled, and synovial fluid was additionally collected from ankylosing spondylitis patients. The whole study cohort included 90 to 120 healthy donors and roughly 24 ankylosing spondylitis patients. Summary of the overall study and its limitations: The disease-linked clones showed a CD8+ phenotype and occurred at relatively low frequencies in peripheral blood. According to the report, matched synovial fluid samples from ankylosing spondylitis patients were significantly enriched for the disease-linked clones. Some motif variants were previously reported in synovial fluid and blood of reactive arthritis patients, suggesting common disease-initiation mechanisms. A TCR beta motif made up of under ten highly homologous amino acid variants appeared to be characteristic of blood from ankylosing spondylitis patients.

The instrument was an Illumina HiSeq 2500. Quantitative 5'-RACE with molecular barcodes was used to prepare TCR beta libraries. On the authors' methods: A new computational method based on a probabilistic model of VDJ rearrangement was used to identify disease-linked TCR variants. TCRdb cleaned the public reads at Q25 with fastp, built clones with MiXCR and kept in-frame beta chains. A single entry per CDR3 protein holds the most common genes and DNA from its merged rows. These V and J calls rely on TCRdb rather than the paper's analysis. This sample lists 150,000 to 200,000 distinct CDR3 sequences; about a third were detected once. 4.5% to 6% of the sample lies in the top ten.

Material: synovial fluid, either unsorted or a sorted T cell fraction (not recorded which). The V gene is TRBV20-1 and the J gene is TRBJ2-5; the D gene lacks a confident call. The sequence derives from a male donor with ankylosing spondylitis. The bases read TGCAGTGCTTTACGGCTAGTGCGAACCCAGTACTTC. It codes for CSALRLVRTQYF.